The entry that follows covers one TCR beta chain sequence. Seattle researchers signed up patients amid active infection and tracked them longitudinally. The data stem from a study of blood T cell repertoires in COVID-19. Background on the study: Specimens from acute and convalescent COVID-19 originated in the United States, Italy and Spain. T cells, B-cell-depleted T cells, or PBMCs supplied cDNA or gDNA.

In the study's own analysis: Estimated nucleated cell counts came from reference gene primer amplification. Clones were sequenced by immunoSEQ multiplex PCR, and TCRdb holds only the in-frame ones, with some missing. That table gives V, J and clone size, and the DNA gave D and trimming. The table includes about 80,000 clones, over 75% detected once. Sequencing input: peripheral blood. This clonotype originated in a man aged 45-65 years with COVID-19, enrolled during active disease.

Here the CDR3 DNA reads TGTGCCACCAGTGATGGCAGGGCTACTGAAGCTTTCTTT. Translating it yields CATSDGRATEAFF. The chain uses TRBV24-1 and TRBJ1-1; D possibly corresponds to TRBD1 (5 bases). This CDR3 contains 13 residues. V was clipped by 3 bases and J by 5 bases, with 9 bases between them. Germline lookup yields CDR1 KGHDR and CDR2 SFDVKD.